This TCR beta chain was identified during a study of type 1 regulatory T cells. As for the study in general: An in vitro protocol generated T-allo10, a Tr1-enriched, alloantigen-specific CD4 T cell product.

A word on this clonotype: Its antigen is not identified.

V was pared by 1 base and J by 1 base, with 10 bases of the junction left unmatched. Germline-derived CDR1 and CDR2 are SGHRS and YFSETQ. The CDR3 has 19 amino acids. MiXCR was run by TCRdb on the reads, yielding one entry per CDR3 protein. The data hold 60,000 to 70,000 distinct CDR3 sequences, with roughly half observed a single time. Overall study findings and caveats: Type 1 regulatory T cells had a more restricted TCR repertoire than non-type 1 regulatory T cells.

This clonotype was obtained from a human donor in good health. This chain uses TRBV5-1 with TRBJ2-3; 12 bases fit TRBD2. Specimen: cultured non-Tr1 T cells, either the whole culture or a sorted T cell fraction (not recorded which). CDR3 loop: CASSLLILAGGQGTDTQYF. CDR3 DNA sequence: TGCGCCAGCAGCTTGTTAATCCTAGCGGGGGGGCAGGGCACAGATACGCAGTATTTT.